This entry describes one T cell receptor beta chain. In the authors' workflow: Estimation of nucleated cell counts was performed using reference gene primer amplification. TCRdb keeps only in-frame clones here, not all; method: immunoSEQ multiplex PCR. V, J and clone size were drawn from that table, and D and trimming were deduced from the DNA. The table lists 150,000 or so clones, 70% to 90% of them singletons. This sample is drawn from a study of blood T cell repertoires in COVID-19. Overall study: Specimens from acute and convalescent COVID-19 originated in the United States, Italy and Spain. In each case, the material was cDNA or gDNA derived from T cells, B-cell-depleted T cells, or PBMCs.

V lost 5 bases and J lost 2, with 13 bases in between. CDR3 length: 14 amino acids. Germline lookup yields CDR1 ENHRY and CDR2 SYGVKD. The Seattle patients, enrolled during active infection, were followed longitudinally. The sample consisted of peripheral blood. This rearrangement joins TRBV10-3 to TRBJ2-7; possible D gene TRBD2, 7 bases. The sequence was collected from a woman in her forties or fifties with COVID-19, enrolled during active disease. DNA for the CDR3: TGTGCCATCAGTATTTCGGGGGGCCCCTACGAGCAGTACTTC. Translation: CAISISGGPYEQYF.